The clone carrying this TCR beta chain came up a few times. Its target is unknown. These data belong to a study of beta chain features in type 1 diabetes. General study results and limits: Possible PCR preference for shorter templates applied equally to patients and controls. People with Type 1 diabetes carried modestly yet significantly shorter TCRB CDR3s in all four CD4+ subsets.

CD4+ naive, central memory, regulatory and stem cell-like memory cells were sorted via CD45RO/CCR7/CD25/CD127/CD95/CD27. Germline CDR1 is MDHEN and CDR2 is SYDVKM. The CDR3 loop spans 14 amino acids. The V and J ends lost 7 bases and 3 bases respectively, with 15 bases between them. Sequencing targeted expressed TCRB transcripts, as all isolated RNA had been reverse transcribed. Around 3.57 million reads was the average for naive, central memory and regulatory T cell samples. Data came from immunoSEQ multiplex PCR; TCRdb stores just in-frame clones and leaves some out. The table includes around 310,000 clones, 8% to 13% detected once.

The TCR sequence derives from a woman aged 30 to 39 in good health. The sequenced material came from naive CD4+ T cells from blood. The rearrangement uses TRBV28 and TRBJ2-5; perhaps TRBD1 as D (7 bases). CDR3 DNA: TGTGCCAGCACCCGAGGAGGGGGCGAAGAGACCCAGTACTTC. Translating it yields CASTRGGGEETQYF.